Shown below are 17 T cell receptor beta chains from a single sample sequenced in a study of shared clonotypes between healthy human individuals. Some clones are missing from TCRdb's copy, which holds only in-frame ones; the method was immunoSEQ multiplex PCR. The sample records more than 550,000 clones, less than 95% being singletons. Sequenced: memory CD8+ T cells from PBMCs. Subset noted: CD45RO+ cells pooled with CCR7-negative TemRA cells. The receptors were sampled from a man between 18 and 35 years old in good health. Some clones in this sample may be carry-over from other donors' samples.

V usage is TRBV6-1 and J usage is TRBJ2-5, with D perhaps matching TRBD2 (5 bases). With 2 bases removed from V and 0 bases from J, the gap between germline ends came to 13 bases. CDR1 and CDR2 (germline): MNHNS, SASEGT. The CDR3 has 16 residues. The CDR3: CASSEYRAEYQETQYF. The CDR3 DNA reads as TGTGCCAGCAGTGAATACCGAGCGGAGTACCAAGAGACCCAGTACTTC.

The J gene is TRBJ1-5, the V gene TRBV28; D is ambiguous. The CDR3 has 14 residues. Trimming took off 7 bases at V and 5 bases at J, with 15 bases between the two ends. Germline V gene sequence: CDR1 MDHEN, CDR2 SYDVKM. CDR3 in amino acids: CASTMLRGYQPQHF. CDR3 nucleotides: TGTGCCAGCACCATGTTGAGAGGGTATCAGCCCCAGCATTTT.

The J gene is TRBJ2-2, the V gene TRBV28; 14 bases are shared with TRBD2. The CDR3 is 17 amino acids. The ends lost 3 bases at V and 3 bases at J; junction bases unmatched: 3. From germline, CDR1 is MDHEN and CDR2 SYDVKM. In DNA form, the CDR3 reads TGTGCCAGCAGTTTCCGGACTAGCGGGAGGTACACCGGGGAGCTGTTTTTT. Residues: CASSFRTSGRYTGELFF.

The chain links TRBV11-2 to TRBJ2-2; 8 bases are a match to TRBD1. The CDR3 length is 19 residues. The V gene end was trimmed by 3 bases and the J gene end by 6 bases; junction bases not matched to a gene: 18. Germline V gene data show CDR1 as SGHAT and CDR2 as FQNNGV. This chain's CDR3 is CASSFSLQGVGRPPGELFF. The DNA for the CDR3 is TGTGCCAGCAGCTTTTCCCTACAGGGGGTAGGCCGCCCACCCGGGGAGCTGTTTTTT.

The rearrangement joins TRBV6-1 to TRBJ1-5, with D possibly being TRBD1 (6 bases). Germline V lookup: CDR1 MNHNS, CDR2 SASEGT. Trimming pared 7 bases from V and 2 bases from J, leaving 15 bases between. This CDR3 comprises 15 residues. CDR3 sequence: CASKNREGGNQPQHF. DNA for the CDR3: TGTGCCAGCAAGAACAGGGAAGGGGGCAATCAGCCCCAGCATTTT.

This clone was observed once. The chain links TRBV11-2 to TRBJ1-2; 7 bases are shared with TRBD1. The CDR3 covers 16 residues. Per germline, CDR1 SGHAT and CDR2 FQNNGV. With V trimmed by 1 base and J by 5 bases, 10 bases remained unmatched. Written as DNA, the CDR3 is TGTGCCAGCAGCTTAGTTTCCGGGACAGCAGAGTATGGCTACACCTTC. Translating gives CASSLVSGTAEYGYTF.

The rearrangement joins TRBV6-5 to TRBJ2-7; unclear D gene. CDR3 length: 14 residues. Germline assignment: CDR1 MNHEY and CDR2 SVGAGI. V lost 2 bases and J lost 7, with 15 bases in between. The CDR3 nucleotides are TGTGCCAGCAGTTACCTAAGGTCGCCCTTGGAGCAGTACTTC. This codes for CASSYLRSPLEQYF.

The rearrangement uses TRBV29-1 and TRBJ2-7; tentatively, D is TRBD2 (5 bases). V was clipped by 7 bases and J by 0 bases, with 13 bases between them. The CDR3 extends over 13 amino acids. Per the germline V gene, CDR1 is SQVTM and CDR2 is ANQGSEA. CDR3 in DNA: TGCAGCGCGGAACTAGGGTTCTCCTACGAGCAGTACTTC. As protein: CSAELGFSYEQYF.

This clone was counted once. This CDR3 reads CASSLRTGEGTEAFF. The CDR3 DNA follows: TGTGCCAGCAGCCTCCGGACAGGGGAAGGCACTGAAGCTTTCTTT. The V call is TRBV7-9, the J call TRBJ1-1, with 9 bases identical to TRBD1. Germline trimming cut 5 bases from V and 4 bases from J; bases unmatched to any gene: 8. The CDR3 spans 15 residues. Germline assignment: CDR1 SEHNR and CDR2 FQNEAQ (reference sequence).

V and J are TRBV15 and TRBJ2-7, with 8 bases identical to TRBD2. This CDR3 spans 19 amino acids. Losses at the gene ends were 0 bases for V and 5 bases for J; bases not matched to a gene: 18. In germline, CDR1 is LNHNV, CDR2 YYDKDF (reference sequence). The CDR3 coding sequence is TGTGCCACCAGCAGAGATCTCGAGCGGGAGCTCCCATTAGGCGACGAGCAGTACTTC. It encodes CATSRDLERELPLGDEQYF.

The rearrangement uses TRBV11-1 and TRBJ1-1; no reliable D call. Between the trimmed V and J ends, which lost 8 bases and 1 base, there was a span of 14 bases. CDR3 length: 14 residues. The germline V gene has CDR1 SGHAT and CDR2 FQDESV (reference sequence). CDR3 sequence (DNA): TGTGCCAGCTCCGAACACGCTGGGAACACTGAAGCTTTCTTT. Translation: CASSEHAGNTEAFF.

J is TRBJ2-2 and V is TRBV2; D remains unclear. The germline gives CDR1 SNHLY, CDR2 FYNNEI. This CDR3 comprises 12 residues. The V and J ends lost 10 bases and 6 bases respectively, with 12 bases between them. The CDR3 coding sequence is TGTGCCATCCCCTTTCGATCCGGGGAGCTGTTTTTT. It translates to CAIPFRSGELFF.

This clone was counted a single time. This chain connects TRBV2 to TRBJ2-3; D is tentatively TRBD1 or TRBD2 (6 bases each). The V gene lost 6 bases and the J gene lost 5 bases, with 18 bases spanning the gap. Germline lookup yields CDR1 SNHLY and CDR2 FYNNEI. The CDR3 has 15 residues. The DNA for the CDR3 is TGTGCCAGCAGGGGGCTCAGAGGGGGGAAAGATACGCAGTATTTT. Amino acids: CASRGLRGGKDTQYF.

Written as DNA, the CDR3 is TGTGCCAGCAGGATTAGCATCTCCTACAATGAGCAGTTCTTC. Translating it yields CASRISISYNEQFF. The chain carries TRBV6-4 and TRBJ2-1; D not resolved. V lost 6 bases and J 0 bases, leaving 9 bases between the germline ends. This CDR3 has 14 amino acids. CDR1 is MRHNA, CDR2 SNTAGT, per germline.

The V call is TRBV7-9, the J call TRBJ2-7; D ambiguous. This CDR3 has 14 residues. Germline CDR1 reads SEHNR; CDR2 reads FQNEAQ (reference sequence). V was cut by 1 base and J by 3 bases, with 10 bases left in between. The CDR3 here is CASSLVGVLYEQYF. DNA of the CDR3: TGTGCCAGCAGCTTAGTCGGAGTCCTCTACGAGCAGTACTTC.

The rearrangement links TRBV19 to TRBJ2-5; perhaps D is TRBD1 or TRBD2 (7 bases each). Germline assignment: CDR1 LNHDA and CDR2 SQIVND (reference sequence). The CDR3 has 15 residues. The germline V and J ends were trimmed by 5 bases and 2 bases, with 15 bases remaining between them. CDR3 DNA: TGTGCCAGTAGTGGGGGGGGACAGCTTCAAGAGACCCAGTACTTC. It yields the protein CASSGGGQLQETQYF.

The CDR3 DNA sequence: TGTGCCAGCAGTTTTGCCCCCACAGGGCACTACGAGCAGTACTTC. It specifies CASSFAPTGHYEQYF. The V and J genes are TRBV28 and TRBJ2-7; possibly TRBD1 for D (6 bases). CDR3 length: 15 amino acids. V was shortened by 3 bases and J by 3 bases, with 15 bases between the two germline ends. Germline CDR1 MDHEN, CDR2 SYDVKM.